This T cell receptor beta chain derives from a study of shared clonotypes between healthy human individuals. The assay was immunoSEQ multiplex PCR, and TCRdb's table has in-frame clones only and misses some. The sample includes roughly 2,000,000 clones, about 95% seen only once; the top ten take 1% to 1.5%. The CDR3 sequence is 17 residues long. The germline V gene has CDR1 PRHDT and CDR2 FYEKMQ (reference sequence). With V trimmed by 0 bases and J by 2 bases, 9 bases remained unmatched. The naive CD8 fraction comprised CD45RO-negative cells positively selected for CCR7 and excluded terminally differentiated effector memory CD45RA+ cells.

The chain links TRBV13 to TRBJ2-7; TRBD2 aligns across 8 bases. This sequence originates from a young man in good health. The sequenced sample consisted of naive CD8+ T cells sorted from blood. CDR3 protein: CASSLGLQAGVPYEQYF. Written as DNA, the CDR3 is TGTGCCAGCAGCTTAGGCCTTCAAGCGGGGGTTCCCTACGAGCAGTACTTC.